This T cell receptor (beta chain) was obtained from a study of blood T cell repertoires in COVID-19 (dated by TCRdb to the early 2020s). At the level of the whole study: The collaborator samples originated in the United States, Italy and Spain and spanned the acute and convalescent phases of COVID-19. Deeply sampled blood TCRbeta repertoires from subjects exposed to, actively infected with, or recovered from COVID-19 were included in the dataset. The samples were drawn from the first 160 participants of the ongoing ImmuneRACE study and from over 950 subjects provided by 6 global collaborators. The prospective study material was composed of cDNA or gDNA derived from T cells, B-cell-depleted T cells, or PBMCs. The repertoires were released in a freely available public database intended as a resource for research on the immune response to SARS-CoV-2. Where HLA class I and class II types were available, the types were taken from metadata supplied by the sample provider, not from assay-based typing. Sample metadata almost always included a de-identified subject ID, COVID-19 status, age in years and sex. Broad study findings and their caveats: How much clinical and demographic metadata was included differed by source and by participant, and the metadata was provided uncurated.

Details on this clone: This receptor's antigen is unknown. One base away there is no much larger clone; base qualities are not given.

TCRbeta CDR3 regions were amplified from genomic DNA by means of the immunoSEQ Assay, a bias-controlled multiplex PCR. The source study handled its data this way. Nucleated cell counts per sample were estimated from amplification of reference gene primers within the assay. Sequence reads were collapsed and filtered to measure the absolute abundance of every unique TCRbeta CDR3 rearrangement. For each sample, productive Simpson clonality was calculated by taking the square root of Simpson's diversity index across productive rearrangements. TCRdb stores this immuneACCESS table with in-frame sequences only. Part of the clones is absent; in the studies checked, under half of the shortfall reflects unresolved V genes, and no reason is known for the rest. That table is the source of V, J and clone size, and D and trimming were worked out from the DNA. The sample contains 130,000 or so clones, roughly 88% of them found a single time. The ten largest clones take up about 2.1% of the sample.

CDR1 and CDR2 (SGDLS, YYNGEE) derive from the germline V gene. CDR3 length: 14 amino acids, cysteine to phenylalanine. Only CDR3 DNA is held: 42 bases, read in frame from base 1. Trimming costs V 3 bases and J 1 base, and their ends lie 9 bases apart. The collaborating institutions used their own protocols to collect whole blood in K2EDTA tubes. For TCRbeta analysis, collaborators shipped samples in one of three forms: frozen whole blood, isolated PBMCs, or DNA extracted from either of those sample types. The V gene is TRBV9 and the J gene is TRBJ2-3; 5 matching bases give a weak D call of TRBD1. Sequenced: peripheral blood. This clonotype was sampled from a man aged 65 to 79 with active COVID-19. This receptor carries the CDR3 CASSAGRGTDTQYF. The DNA reads as follows: TGTGCCAGCAGCGCCGGCAGGGGCACAGATACGCAGTATTTT. The CDR3, completed at both ends by the reference TRBV9 and TRBJ2-3 genes, gives the full variable domain DSGVTQTPKHLITATGQRVTLRCSPRSGDLSVYWYQQSLDQGLQFLIQYYNGEERAKGNILERFSAQQFPDLHSELNLSSLELGDSALYFCASSAGRGTDTQYFGPGTRLTVL.